This T cell receptor (beta chain) is from a study of control samples from healthy donors and cancer patients. The V segment lost 6 bases and the J segment 8 bases; nucleotides outside the gene matches: 11. Germline-derived CDR1 and CDR2 are MNHEY and SVGEGT. The CDR3 has 15 amino acids. Clones were read by immunoSEQ multiplex PCR, and TCRdb kept only the in-frame ones, dropping some. Among 90,000 or so clones listed, roughly 90% were seen once. The chain recombines TRBV6-2 or TRBV6-3 with TRBJ2-1; TRBD2 matches at 9 bases. This sequence was found in a woman between 65 and 79 years old in good health. Sequenced input: blood. Written as DNA, the CDR3 is TGTGCCAGCAGCCTCCGGGGACTAGCCGCTCATGAGCAGTTCTTC. This encodes CASSLRGLAAHEQFF.